The 18 T cell receptor beta chains below all came from one sample that was sequenced in a study of Ad26.COV2.S vaccination and SARS-CoV-2 variants. Treatment given: roughly 19 received Ad26.COV2.S at low or high dose, single or two shots; about five received placebo; per-sample allocation not given. Sampling happened 63 days after the first vaccine or placebo injection. The assay was immunoSEQ multiplex PCR, and TCRdb's table has in-frame clones only and misses some. The data show 510,000 or so clones, around nine tenths seen once. This sample comprised peripheral blood, obtained in a trial of Ad26.COV2.S vaccine versus placebo. The receptors come from a person between 18 and 65 years old who received the Ad26.COV2.S COVID-19 vaccine or a placebo.

V usage is TRBV7-2 and J usage is TRBJ1-5; D is uncertain. V was pared by 2 bases and J by 2 bases, with 4 bases between. CDR3 length equals 13 residues. Germline V lookup: CDR1 SGHTA, CDR2 FQGNSA. The CDR3 reads CASSLSGNQPQHF. The CDR3 bases are TGTGCCAGCAGCTTAAGTGGCAATCAGCCCCAGCATTTT.

This chain links TRBV5-4 with TRBJ2-4; tentatively, D is TRBD1 (6 bases). Between the trimmed V and J ends, which lost 3 bases and 3 bases, there was a span of 19 bases. Germline V gene data show CDR1 as SGHNT and CDR2 as YYREEE (reference sequence). The CDR3 spans 17 residues. CDR3 in DNA: TGTGCCAGCAGCTCCTACAGCGACGCCAGGGGCAAAAACATTCAGTACTTC. Translation gives CASSSYSDARGKNIQYF.

V is TRBV29-1 and J is TRBJ2-2; 15 nucleotides line up with TRBD2. Trimming took 6 bases from V and 5 from J; bases not matched to a gene: 4. The CDR3 is 15 residues long. The germline CDR1 and CDR2 sequences are SQVTM and ANQGSEA. This chain's CDR3 is CSVRGTSGRTGELFF. Written as DNA, the CDR3 is TGCAGCGTGCGCGGGACTAGCGGGAGGACCGGGGAGCTGTTTTTT.

V and J are TRBV6-5 and TRBJ1-6; tentative D call: TRBD1 (6 bases). This CDR3 contains 14 residues. Germline assignment: CDR1 MNHEY and CDR2 SVGAGI. The V end was cut by 6 bases, the J end by 7 bases, with 13 bases between. For the CDR3, the DNA is TGTGCCAGCAGGCACACAGGGTCAAATTCACCCCTCCACTTT. It specifies CASRHTGSNSPLHF.

The gene calls are TRBV10-3 and TRBJ2-7; the D gene could be TRBD1 or TRBD2 (5 bases each). This CDR3 region has 14 residues. The germline CDR1 and CDR2 sequences are ENHRY and SYGVKD. Trimming took off 11 bases at V and 2 bases at J, with 19 bases between the two ends. For the CDR3, the DNA is TGTGCCGTATCCCCGCAGGGACGCGCCTACGAGCAGTACTTC. Protein sequence: CAVSPQGRAYEQYF.

The V call is TRBV28, the J call TRBJ2-7, with D uncertain. Trimming stripped 6 bases from V and 1 base from J, with 19 bases between. Per germline, CDR1 MDHEN and CDR2 SYDVKM. There are 16 residues in the CDR3. CDR3 bases: TGTGCCAGCAGCCCCAGAATTCAGGCGAAATCCTACGAGCAGTACTTC. It translates to CASSPRIQAKSYEQYF.

V gene TRBV5-1 combines with J gene TRBJ2-7; possibly TRBD1 or TRBD2 for D (5 bases each). V dropped 5 bases and J dropped 2 bases, with 14 bases sitting between them. Germline loops: CDR1 SGHRS, CDR2 YFSETQ. The length of the CDR3 is 14 residues. CDR3 coding DNA: TGCGCCAGCAGGAAGGAACGGGGCACCTACGAGCAGTACTTC. Protein sequence: CASRKERGTYEQYF.

This clone was observed a single time. The chain recombines TRBV4-3 with TRBJ2-1; D uncertain. The CDR3 sequence is 13 residues long. V was trimmed by 2 bases and J by 8 bases, leaving 10 bases between them. Germline values: CDR1 LGHNA, CDR2 YSLEER. CDR3 region: CASSQSGRDEQFF. The CDR3 DNA reads as TGCGCCAGCAGCCAATCGGGTAGGGATGAGCAGTTCTTC.

The chain uses TRBV6-5 and TRBJ1-2, with D hard to call. CDR3 length equals 15 residues. V was pared by 8 bases and J by 0 bases, with 16 bases between. Germline V lookup: CDR1 MNHEY, CDR2 SVGAGI. The CDR3 DNA follows: TGTGCCAGCCGAGAGACGGGAAAAGCTAACTATGGCTACACCTTC. This codes for CASRETGKANYGYTF.

The chain employs TRBV12-3 or TRBV12-4 and TRBJ1-1; a possible D gene is TRBD1 (6 bases). Trimming stripped 5 bases from V and 10 bases from J, with 14 bases between. This CDR3 region has 12 residues. CDR3 nucleotide sequence: TGTGCCAGCAGTCAAACAGGGCCCCGAGCTTTCTTT. Amino acids: CASSQTGPRAFF.

The rearrangement uses TRBV28 and TRBJ2-7; TRBD2 matches 9 bases. V lost 3 bases, J lost 0 bases, and 12 bases stayed unmatched. Germline assignment: CDR1 MDHEN and CDR2 SYDVKM. The CDR3 has 18 amino acids. CDR3 protein: CASSFSLAGSTISYEQYF. CDR3 nucleotides: TGTGCCAGCAGTTTCAGCCTAGCGGGATCCACAATCTCCTACGAGCAGTACTTC.

The chain is built from TRBV9 and TRBJ1-1; D perhaps matches TRBD1 (6 bases). CDR3 length: 14 amino acids. CDR1 and CDR2 (germline): SGDLS, YYNGEE. V lost 4 bases and J lost 1, with 11 bases in between. The CDR3: CASSKEQGNTEAFF. The CDR3 nucleotides read TGTGCCAGCAGCAAAGAACAGGGGAACACTGAAGCTTTCTTT.

This clone is a singleton in its sample. The gene calls are TRBV4-2 and TRBJ2-1; no reliable D call. Trimming removed 2 bases from V and 5 bases from J, with 10 bases in between. The CDR3 consists of 14 residues. Germline CDR1 is LGHNA and CDR2 is YNFKEQ. The CDR3 DNA reads as TGTGCCAGCAGCCAAAGGCCCAAGGACAATGAGCAGTTCTTC. This translates into CASSQRPKDNEQFF.

The J gene is TRBJ2-1, the V gene TRBV7-3, with unresolved D. CDR1 is SGHTA, CDR2 FQGTGA, per germline. With 5 bases removed from V and 5 bases from J, the gap between germline ends came to 10 bases. The CDR3 contains 13 residues. This CDR3 is CASSRFRNNEQFF. CDR3 coding DNA: TGTGCCAGCAGCCGCTTTAGGAACAATGAGCAGTTCTTC.

V gene TRBV29-1 combines with J gene TRBJ2-7; maybe TRBD1 (5 bases). Trimming removed 5 bases from V and 5 bases from J, with 16 bases in between. CDR3 length: 13 amino acids. CDR1 and CDR2 (germline): SQVTM, ANQGSEA. CDR3 bases: TGCAGCGTTCGGCAGGGAAATCGTCACGAGCAGTACTTC. Translating it yields CSVRQGNRHEQYF.

This clone was observed many times. The J gene is TRBJ1-5, the V gene TRBV7-8; D gene ambiguous. This CDR3 region has 12 residues. Germline V gene sequence: CDR1 SGHVS, CDR2 FQNEAQ. Trimming left V 0 bases short and J 10 bases short, with 7 bases between. The CDR3 here is CASSLAFGPQHF. CDR3 sequence (DNA): TGTGCCAGCAGCTTAGCGTTCGGACCCCAGCATTTT.

This chain links TRBV11-2 with TRBJ2-7; D is unclear. With 1 base removed from V and 0 bases from J, the gap between germline ends came to 10 bases. The CDR3 has 15 residues. The germline V gene has CDR1 SGHAT and CDR2 FQNNGV. The CDR3 nucleotides are TGTGCCAGCAGCTTAGTTGCCTCTCACTCCTACGAGCAGTACTTC. It encodes CASSLVASHSYEQYF.

The chain has TRBV6-5 and TRBJ2-1; D is unclear. The CDR3 totals 13 residues. V lost 7 bases, J lost 9 bases, and 16 bases lay in between. Per germline, CDR1 MNHEY and CDR2 SVGAGI. As DNA, the CDR3 is TGTGCCAGCAAAGGGCCTGCCTATGGTGAGCAGTTCTTC. Amino acids: CASKGPAYGEQFF.